These 20 T cell receptor beta chains share one sample of origin, sequenced in a study of identical twins. TCRdb independently ran MiXCR on the 5' RACE reads; one entry per CDR3 protein. The sample includes about 720,000 distinct CDR3 sequences, 8.5% to 9% of them seen just once. The same specimen was also included in a second study, on yellow fever vaccine responses in identical twins.

Material: PBMCs. These receptors were collected from a woman aged 18 to 35 in good health.

This clonotype has a count of ten or more. The V call is TRBV28, the J call TRBJ2-7; maybe TRBD2 (6 bases). The CDR3 contains 13 residues. The V and J ends lost 10 bases and 0 bases respectively, with 13 bases between them. CDR1 MDHEN and CDR2 SYDVKM come from the germline V gene. The CDR3 DNA follows: TGTGCCAACTCCCCCGGGAGCTCCTACGAGCAGTACTTC. It codes for CANSPGSSYEQYF.

CDR3 amino acids: CASSLHGGDDYGYTF. CDR3 nucleotides: TGTGCCAGCAGCTTACACGGGGGAGATGACTATGGCTACACCTTC. The rearrangement joins TRBV11-2 to TRBJ1-2; D is perhaps TRBD1 (5 bases). This CDR3 spans 15 amino acids. CDR1 is SGHAT, CDR2 FQNNGV, per germline. The germline V and J ends were trimmed by 2 bases and 3 bases, with 13 bases remaining between them.

The chain employs TRBV25-1 and TRBJ2-7; possibly TRBD1 or TRBD2 for D (6 bases each). The CDR3 consists of 16 residues. Germline CDR1 reads MGHDK; CDR2 reads SYGVNS. The V end was cut by 0 bases, the J end by 3 bases, with 15 bases between. The CDR3: CASSEYGGTKFYEQYF. For the CDR3, the DNA is TGTGCCAGCAGTGAATACGGCGGGACAAAGTTCTACGAGCAGTACTTC.

This clonotype turned up a few times. This chain joins TRBV20-1 and TRBJ1-1, with D unresolved. Trimming removed 5 bases at V and 0 bases at J, with 10 bases between. Germline-derived CDR1 and CDR2 are DFQATT and SNEGSKA (reference sequence). The CDR3 has 13 amino acids. CDR3 in amino acids: CSAFSHMNTEAFF. Written as DNA, the CDR3 is TGCAGTGCTTTTTCCCACATGAACACTGAAGCTTTCTTT.

This clonotype was found a few times. This sequence joins TRBV7-3 and TRBJ2-5; D might be TRBD2 (6 bases). CDR1 is SGHTA and CDR2 is FQGTGA in the germline V gene. The CDR3 is 15 amino acids. V was pared by 2 bases and J by 2 bases, with 12 bases between. In DNA form, the CDR3 reads TGTGCCAGCAGCTTAGGGGGGACCGATCAAGAGACCCAGTACTTC. Its protein product is CASSLGGTDQETQYF.

This clonotype came up a few times. This sequence joins TRBV4-3 and TRBJ2-1, with 9 nucleotides matching TRBD1. The CDR3 sequence is 15 residues long. Germline V gene data show CDR1 as LGHNA and CDR2 as YSLEER. Unmatched junction bases numbered 8, after V lost 4 bases and J lost 7 bases. Here the CDR3 reads CASSLGTGLQNEQFF. The CDR3 nucleotides read TGCGCCAGCAGCCTAGGGACAGGGTTACAGAATGAGCAGTTCTTC.

This sequence joins TRBV10-3 and TRBJ2-5, with D perhaps matching TRBD1 (6 bases). The germline gives CDR1 ENHRY, CDR2 SYGVKD. Trimming took 6 bases from V and 4 from J, leaving 15 bases between them. The CDR3 runs to 14 residues. CDR3 coding DNA: TGTGCCATCAGACAGGGCACAATTTCAGAGACCCAGTACTTC. This translates into CAIRQGTISETQYF.

This clonotype was observed at least ten times. This chain connects TRBV6-1 to TRBJ1-6; D remains unclear. CDR1 and CDR2 from the germline V gene are MNHNS and SASEGT. The ends were cut back, 6 bases at V and 0 bases at J, with 12 bases in the middle. This CDR3 contains 16 residues. The CDR3 DNA follows: TGTGCCAGCAGAAGCAATCTATTCTCCTATAATTCACCCCTCCACTTT. Protein sequence: CASRSNLFSYNSPLHF.

This clonotype was observed many times. The genes are TRBV4-2 and TRBJ2-5; D perhaps matches TRBD2 (7 bases). Germline CDR1 and CDR2: LGHNA and YNFKEQ. V was clipped by 0 bases and J by 5 bases, with 16 bases between them. The CDR3 is 16 residues long. In nucleotides, the CDR3 is TGTGCCAGCAGCCAAGATTTGGGGGGGGCCGAGGAGACCCAGTACTTC. Amino acid sequence: CASSQDLGGAEETQYF.

This clonotype showed up just a few times. V usage is TRBV10-3 and J usage is TRBJ2-1; 7 bases are a match to TRBD1. J lost 8 bases, V lost 2 bases, and 12 bases had no gene match. This CDR3 region has 16 residues. The germline CDR1 and CDR2 sequences are ENHRY and SYGVKD. In DNA form, the CDR3 reads TGTGCCATCAGTGAGGGCAGGGGGTTGGAATTGGATGAGCAGTTCTTC. It specifies CAISEGRGLELDEQFF.

This clonotype was counted ten times or more. J is TRBJ2-3 and V is TRBV4-2, with TRBD2 matching over 10 bases. Per germline, CDR1 LGHNA and CDR2 YNFKEQ. Trimming removed 3 bases from V and 2 bases from J; junction bases left unmatched: 8. This CDR3 has 17 amino acids. CDR3 DNA sequence: TGTGCCAGCAGCCAGGCTCTTCTAGCGGGAGACACAGATACGCAGTATTTT. Protein: CASSQALLAGDTDTQYF.

The table lists this clonotype with a few counts. V usage is TRBV29-1 and J usage is TRBJ2-1; no firm D call. Trimming left V 5 bases short and J 7 bases short, with 6 bases between. Germline V gives CDR1 SQVTM, CDR2 ANQGSEA. This CDR3 comprises 10 residues. CDR3 amino acids: CSVWENEQFF. DNA for the CDR3: TGCAGCGTTTGGGAAAATGAGCAGTTCTTC.

The rearrangement uses TRBV19 and TRBJ2-1; D perhaps matches TRBD1 (7 bases). Germline CDR1 reads LNHDA; CDR2 reads SQIVND (reference sequence). The CDR3 is 14 residues long. V was trimmed by 3 bases and J by 7 bases, leaving 13 bases between them. The CDR3 spells CASSIPGGHNEQFF. CDR3 coding DNA: TGTGCCAGTAGTATTCCAGGGGGGCATAATGAGCAGTTCTTC.

Regarding this clonotype: An end of the junction does not agree with germline; a read error may underlie this. The V call is TRBV2, the J call TRBJ2-1; tentatively, D is TRBD1 (6 bases). The CDR3 is 13 amino acids. Germline values: CDR1 SNHLY, CDR2 FYNNEI. CDR3 in DNA: TGTGCCACCAAGGACAGAGACTACGATGAGCAGTTCTTC. Its translation is CATKDRDYDEQFF.

J is TRBJ2-2 and V is TRBV20-1; 8 nucleotides agree with TRBD2. V lost 7 bases and J lost 7; bases outside the gene matches: 17. This CDR3 spans 16 amino acids. Looked up from germline, CDR1 is DFQATT and CDR2 is SNEGSKA (reference sequence). The CDR3 spells CSVFYQRGPSDGELFF. In DNA, the CDR3 is TGCAGTGTGTTTTATCAGCGGGGGCCGTCAGACGGGGAGCTGTTTTTT.

This clonotype came up a few times. V gene TRBV5-1 combines with J gene TRBJ2-5, with 11 bases that match TRBD2. The trim removed 5 bases at V and 5 bases at J, leaving 2 bases unmatched. Looked up from germline, CDR1 is SGHRS and CDR2 is YFSETQ. This CDR3 spans 13 amino acids. The CDR3 loop reads CASRSSGRETQYF. CDR3 bases: TGCGCCAGCAGGTCTAGCGGGAGGGAGACCCAGTACTTC.

This clonotype was observed a handful of times. The chain employs TRBV7-9 and TRBJ1-5; 7 bases agree with TRBD1. This CDR3 has 17 residues. Losses at the gene ends were 5 bases for V and 0 bases for J; bases not matched to a gene: 10. Germline CDR1 and CDR2: SEHNR and FQNEAQ (reference sequence). DNA for the CDR3: TGTGCCAGCAGCCAGGGGGGGGGCGGCTTTAGCAATCAGCCCCAGCATTTT. Translated, it gives CASSQGGGGFSNQPQHF.

This chain joins TRBV15 and TRBJ2-7; the D gene is possibly TRBD2 (5 bases). This CDR3 spans 13 amino acids. V gave up 5 bases and J gave up 3 bases, with 11 bases separating them. Germline V lookup: CDR1 LNHNV, CDR2 YYDKDF (reference sequence). DNA for the CDR3: TGTGCCACCAGCTCGAGACGGGACTACGAGCAGTACTTC. It is translated as CATSSRRDYEQYF.

The gene calls are TRBV28 and TRBJ2-3; 16 bases fit TRBD2. V shed 8 bases, J shed 5 bases, and the junction held 7 bases outside the gene matches. Germline V gene data show CDR1 as MDHEN and CDR2 as SYDVKM. This CDR3 is built from 16 residues. The CDR3: CASGGTSGRVEDTQYF. CDR3 coding DNA: TGTGCCAGCGGGGGGACTAGCGGGAGGGTAGAAGATACGCAGTATTTT.

There are a few counts of this clonotype. The chain employs TRBV7-9 and TRBJ2-7, with TRBD2 matching over 8 bases. Losses at the gene ends were 5 bases for V and 3 bases for J; bases not matched to a gene: 9. This CDR3 is built from 15 residues. Looked up from germline, CDR1 is SEHNR and CDR2 is FQNEAQ (reference sequence). CDR3 sequence: CASSPGPGGVYEQYF. CDR3 sequence (DNA): TGTGCCAGCAGCCCAGGCCCGGGGGGGGTCTACGAGCAGTACTTC.